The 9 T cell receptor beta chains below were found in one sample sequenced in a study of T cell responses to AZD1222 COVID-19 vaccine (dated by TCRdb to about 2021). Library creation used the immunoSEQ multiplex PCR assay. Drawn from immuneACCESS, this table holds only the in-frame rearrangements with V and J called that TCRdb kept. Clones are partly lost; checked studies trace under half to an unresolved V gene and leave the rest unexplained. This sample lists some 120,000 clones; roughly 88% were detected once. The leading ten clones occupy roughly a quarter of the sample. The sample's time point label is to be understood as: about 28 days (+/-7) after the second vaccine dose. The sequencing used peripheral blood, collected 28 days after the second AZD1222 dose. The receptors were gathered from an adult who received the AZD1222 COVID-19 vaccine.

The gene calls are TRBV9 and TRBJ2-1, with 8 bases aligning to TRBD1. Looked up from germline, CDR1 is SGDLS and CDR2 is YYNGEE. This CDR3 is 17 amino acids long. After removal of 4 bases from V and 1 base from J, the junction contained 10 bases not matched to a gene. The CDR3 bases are TGTGCCAGCAGCCCCGGACAGGGAAGGGGTTCCTACAATGAGCAGTTCTTC. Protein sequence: CASSPGQGRGSYNEQFF.

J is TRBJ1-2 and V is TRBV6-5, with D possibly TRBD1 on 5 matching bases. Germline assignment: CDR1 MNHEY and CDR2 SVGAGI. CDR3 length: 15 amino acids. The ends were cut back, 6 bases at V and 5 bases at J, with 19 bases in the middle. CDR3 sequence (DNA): TGTGCCAGCAGCAGCCCCGGTCGGGACGAATATGGCTACACCTTC. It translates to CASSSPGRDEYGYTF.

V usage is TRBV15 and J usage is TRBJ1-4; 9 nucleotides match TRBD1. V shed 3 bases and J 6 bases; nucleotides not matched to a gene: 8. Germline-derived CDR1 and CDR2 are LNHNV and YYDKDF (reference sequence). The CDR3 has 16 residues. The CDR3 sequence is CATSRDRGVRDEKLFF. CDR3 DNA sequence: TGTGCCACCAGCAGGGACAGGGGAGTTAGGGATGAAAAACTGTTTTTT.

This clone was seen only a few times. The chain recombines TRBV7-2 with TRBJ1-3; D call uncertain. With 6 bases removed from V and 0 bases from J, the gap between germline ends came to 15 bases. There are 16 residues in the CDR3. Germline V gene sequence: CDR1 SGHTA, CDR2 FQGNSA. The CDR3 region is CASRPPGSTSGNTIYF. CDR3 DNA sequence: TGTGCCAGCAGGCCGCCGGGGAGTACCTCTGGAAACACCATATATTTT.

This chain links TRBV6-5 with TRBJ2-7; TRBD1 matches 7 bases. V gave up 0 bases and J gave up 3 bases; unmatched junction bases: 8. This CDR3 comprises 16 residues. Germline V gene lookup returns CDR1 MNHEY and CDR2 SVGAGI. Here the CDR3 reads CASSYSTGSALYEQYF. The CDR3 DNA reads TGTGCCAGCAGTTACTCGACAGGGTCAGCCCTCTACGAGCAGTACTTC.

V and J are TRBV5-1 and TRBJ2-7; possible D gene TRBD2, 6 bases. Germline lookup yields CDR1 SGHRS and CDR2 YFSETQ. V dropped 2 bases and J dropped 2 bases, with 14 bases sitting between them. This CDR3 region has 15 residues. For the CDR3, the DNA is TGCGCCAGCAGCTTTTGGCGGGGAACGCCCTACGAGCAGTACTTC. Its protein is CASSFWRGTPYEQYF.

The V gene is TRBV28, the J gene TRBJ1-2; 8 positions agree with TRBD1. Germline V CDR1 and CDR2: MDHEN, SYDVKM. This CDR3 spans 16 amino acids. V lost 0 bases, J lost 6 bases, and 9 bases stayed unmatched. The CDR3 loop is CASSLWGQARTDGYTF. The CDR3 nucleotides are TGTGCCAGCAGTTTATGGGGACAGGCCCGCACCGATGGCTACACCTTC.

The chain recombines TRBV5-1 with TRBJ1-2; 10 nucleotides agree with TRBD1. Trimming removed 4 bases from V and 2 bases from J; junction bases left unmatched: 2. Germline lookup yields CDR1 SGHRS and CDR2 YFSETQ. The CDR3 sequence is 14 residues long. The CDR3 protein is CASSMTGGNYGYTF. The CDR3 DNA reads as TGCGCCAGCAGCATGACAGGGGGCAACTATGGCTACACCTTC.

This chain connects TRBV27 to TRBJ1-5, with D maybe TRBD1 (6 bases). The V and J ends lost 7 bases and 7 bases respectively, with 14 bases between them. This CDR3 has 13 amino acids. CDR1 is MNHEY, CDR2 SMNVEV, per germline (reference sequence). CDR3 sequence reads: CASKGHLDQPQHF. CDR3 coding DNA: TGTGCCAGCAAGGGACACCTAGACCAGCCCCAGCATTTT.